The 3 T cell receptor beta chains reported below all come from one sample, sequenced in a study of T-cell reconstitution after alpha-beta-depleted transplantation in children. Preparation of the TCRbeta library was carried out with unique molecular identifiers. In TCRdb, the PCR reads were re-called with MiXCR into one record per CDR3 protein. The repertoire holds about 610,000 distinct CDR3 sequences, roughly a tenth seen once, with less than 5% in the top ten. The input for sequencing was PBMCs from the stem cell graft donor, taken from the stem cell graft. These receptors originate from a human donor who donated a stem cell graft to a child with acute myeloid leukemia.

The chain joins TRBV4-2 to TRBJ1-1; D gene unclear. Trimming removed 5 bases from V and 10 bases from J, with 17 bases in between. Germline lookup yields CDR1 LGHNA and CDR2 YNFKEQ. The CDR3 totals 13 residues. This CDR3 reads CASSSDPGLPAFF. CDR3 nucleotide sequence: TGTGCCAGCAGCTCTGATCCGGGCTTGCCAGCTTTCTTT.

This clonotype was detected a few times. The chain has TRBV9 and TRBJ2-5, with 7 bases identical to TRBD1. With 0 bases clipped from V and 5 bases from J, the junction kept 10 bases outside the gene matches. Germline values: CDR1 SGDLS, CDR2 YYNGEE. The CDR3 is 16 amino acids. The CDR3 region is CASSVGMDRSRETQYF. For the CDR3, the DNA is TGTGCCAGCAGCGTAGGCATGGACAGGTCGAGGGAGACCCAGTACTTC.

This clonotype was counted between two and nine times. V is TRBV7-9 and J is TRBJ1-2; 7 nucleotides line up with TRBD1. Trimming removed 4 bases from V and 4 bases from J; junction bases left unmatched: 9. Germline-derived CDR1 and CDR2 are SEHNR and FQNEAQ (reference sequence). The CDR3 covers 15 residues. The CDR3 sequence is CASSYPGGQIYGYTF. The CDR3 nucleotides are TGTGCCAGCAGCTACCCAGGGGGGCAAATCTATGGCTACACCTTC.